Reported below is one T cell receptor beta chain. The source of the sample is a study of blood T cell repertoires in COVID-19. About the research overall: In each case, the material was cDNA or gDNA derived from T cells, B-cell-depleted T cells, or PBMCs.

The germline gives CDR1 ENHRY, CDR2 SYGVKD. Trimming cost V 10 bases and J 6 bases; bases outside gene matches: 10. The length of the CDR3 is 15 residues. Method: immunoSEQ multiplex PCR; TCRdb's copy keeps in-frame clones and lacks some. Of about 320,000 clones in the sample, more than 90% are singletons; the top ten hold 2% to 3%. Individuals aged roughly 18 to 90 years were recruited from around 22 US areas. Two negative PCRs, clearance, or symptom resolution had been documented for recovered Cohort 3 donors. The TCR originated in a man between 60 and 75 years old who had recovered from COVID-19. This chain connects TRBV10-3 to TRBJ2-2, with 11 bases that match TRBD2. The material sequenced was PBMCs or T cells enriched from blood (not recorded which). CDR3 in DNA: TGTGCCACGGCACTAGCGGGGGCCCCAGCCGGGGAGCTGTTTTTT. It encodes CATALAGAPAGELFF.